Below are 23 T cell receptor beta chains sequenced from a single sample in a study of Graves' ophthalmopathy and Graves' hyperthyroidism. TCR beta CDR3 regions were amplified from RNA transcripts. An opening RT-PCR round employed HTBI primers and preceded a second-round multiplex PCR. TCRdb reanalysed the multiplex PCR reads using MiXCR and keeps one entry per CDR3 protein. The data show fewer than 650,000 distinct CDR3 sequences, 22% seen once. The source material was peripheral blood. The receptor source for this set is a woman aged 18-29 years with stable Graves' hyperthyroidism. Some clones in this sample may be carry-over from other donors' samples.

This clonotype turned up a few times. The CDR3, as DNA: TGTGCCAGCAGCTTAGAACAGGGGGCCGGTTCACCCCTCCACTTT. Its protein is CASSLEQGAGSPLHF. The chain carries TRBV7-9 and TRBJ1-6; the match to TRBD1 covers 9 bases. Germline CDR1 reads SEHNR; CDR2 reads FQNEAQ (reference sequence). This CDR3 comprises 15 residues. The J segment lost 9 bases and the V segment lost 1 base, leaving 4 bases of the junction unmatched. The full variable domain, its missing parts supplied by reference TRBV7-9 and TRBJ1-6, is DTGVSQNPRHKITKRGQNVTFRCDPISEHNRLYWYRQTLGQGPEFLTYFQNEAQLEKSRLLSDRFSAERPKGSFSTLEIQRTEQGDSAMYLCASSLEQGAGSPLHFGNGTRLTVT.

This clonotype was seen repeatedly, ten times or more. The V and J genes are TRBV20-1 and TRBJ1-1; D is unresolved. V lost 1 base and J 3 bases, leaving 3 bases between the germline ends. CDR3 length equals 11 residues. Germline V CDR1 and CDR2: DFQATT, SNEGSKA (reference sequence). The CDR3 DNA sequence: TGCAGTGCTAGAGGCTACACTGAAGCTTTCTTT. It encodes CSARGYTEAFF.

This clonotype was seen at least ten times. The CDR3 region has the DNA TGTGCCAGCAGCCAAGGATCAGGCAGTAAGACCCAGTACTTC. Encoded protein: CASSQGSGSKTQYF. This chain joins TRBV14 and TRBJ2-5; D gene ambiguous. CDR3 length: 14 residues. Germline values: CDR1 SGHDN, CDR2 FVKESK. V lost 1 base to trimming and J lost 6 bases, with 12 bases between them.

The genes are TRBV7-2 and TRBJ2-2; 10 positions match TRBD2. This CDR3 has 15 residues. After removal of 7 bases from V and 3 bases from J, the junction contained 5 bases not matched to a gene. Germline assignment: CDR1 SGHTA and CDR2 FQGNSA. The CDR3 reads CASISGRFDTGELFF. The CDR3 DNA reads TGTGCCAGCATTAGCGGGAGGTTTGACACCGGGGAGCTGTTTTTT. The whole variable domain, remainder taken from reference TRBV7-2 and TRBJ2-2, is GAGVSQSPSNKVTEKGKDVELRCDPISGHTALYWYRQSLGQGLEFLIYFQGNSAPDKSGLPSDRFSAERTGGSVSTLTIQRTQQEDSAVYLCASISGRFDTGELFFGEGSRLTVL.

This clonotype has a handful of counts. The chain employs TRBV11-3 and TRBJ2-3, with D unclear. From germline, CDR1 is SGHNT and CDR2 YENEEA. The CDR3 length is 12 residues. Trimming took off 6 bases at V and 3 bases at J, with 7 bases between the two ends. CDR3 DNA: TGTGCCAGCAGTCGAGAAACAGATACGCAGTATTTT. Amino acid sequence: CASSRETDTQYF.

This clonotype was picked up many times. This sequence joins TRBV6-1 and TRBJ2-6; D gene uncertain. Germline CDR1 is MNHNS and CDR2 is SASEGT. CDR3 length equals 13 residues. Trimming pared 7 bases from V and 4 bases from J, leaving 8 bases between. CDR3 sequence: CASMESGANVLTF. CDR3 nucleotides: TGTGCCAGCATGGAGTCCGGGGCCAACGTCCTGACTTTC.

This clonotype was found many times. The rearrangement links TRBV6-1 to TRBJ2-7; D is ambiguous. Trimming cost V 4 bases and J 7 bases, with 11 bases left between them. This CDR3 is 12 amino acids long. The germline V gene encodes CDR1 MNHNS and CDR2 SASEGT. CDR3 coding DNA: TGTGCCAGCAGTGGGACGACACTTGAGCAGTACTTC. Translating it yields CASSGTTLEQYF.

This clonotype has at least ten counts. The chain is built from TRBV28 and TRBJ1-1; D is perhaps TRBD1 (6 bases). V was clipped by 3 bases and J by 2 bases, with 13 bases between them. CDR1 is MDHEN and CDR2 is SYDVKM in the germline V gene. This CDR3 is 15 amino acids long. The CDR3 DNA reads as TGTGCCAGCAGTTTTGCGGGGGCAGGTAACACTGAAGCTTTCTTT. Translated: CASSFAGAGNTEAFF. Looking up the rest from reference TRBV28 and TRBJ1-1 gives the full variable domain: DVKVTQSSRYLVKRTGEKVFLECVQDMDHENMFWYRQDPGLGLRLIYFSYDVKMKEKGDIPEGYSVSREKKERFSLILESASTNQTSMYLCASSFAGAGNTEAFFGQGTRLTVV.

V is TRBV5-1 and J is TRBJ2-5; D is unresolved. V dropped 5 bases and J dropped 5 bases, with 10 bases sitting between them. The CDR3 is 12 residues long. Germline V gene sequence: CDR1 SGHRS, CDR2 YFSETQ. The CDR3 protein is CASRGMGETQYF. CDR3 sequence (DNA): TGCGCCAGCAGGGGGATGGGCGAGACCCAGTACTTC.

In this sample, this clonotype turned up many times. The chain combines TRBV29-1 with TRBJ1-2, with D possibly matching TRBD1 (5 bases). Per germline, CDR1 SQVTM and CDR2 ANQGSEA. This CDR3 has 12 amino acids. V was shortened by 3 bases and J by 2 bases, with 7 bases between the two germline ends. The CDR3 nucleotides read TGCAGCGTTGACAGGGAAAACTATGGCTACACCTTC. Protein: CSVDRENYGYTF.

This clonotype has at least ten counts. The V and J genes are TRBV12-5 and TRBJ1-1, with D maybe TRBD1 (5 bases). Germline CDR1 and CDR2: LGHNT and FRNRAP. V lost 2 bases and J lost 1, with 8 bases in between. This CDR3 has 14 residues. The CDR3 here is CASGLTGGNTEAFF. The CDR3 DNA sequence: TGTGCTAGTGGTTTGACAGGTGGGAACACTGAAGCTTTCTTT.

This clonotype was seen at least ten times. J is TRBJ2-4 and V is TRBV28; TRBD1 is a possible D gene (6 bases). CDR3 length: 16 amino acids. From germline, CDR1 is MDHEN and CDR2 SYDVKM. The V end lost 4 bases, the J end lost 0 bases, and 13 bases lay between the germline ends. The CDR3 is CASSSRDKLAKNIQYF. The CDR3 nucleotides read TGTGCCAGCAGTTCCCGGGACAAGCTAGCCAAAAACATTCAGTACTTC.

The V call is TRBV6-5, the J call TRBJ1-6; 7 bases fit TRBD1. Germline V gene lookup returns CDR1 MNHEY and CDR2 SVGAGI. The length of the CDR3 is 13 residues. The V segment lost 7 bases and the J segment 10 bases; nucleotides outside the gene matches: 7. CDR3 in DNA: TGTGCCAGCAAAGACAGGGAACGGTCACCCCTCCACTTT. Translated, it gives CASKDRERSPLHF.

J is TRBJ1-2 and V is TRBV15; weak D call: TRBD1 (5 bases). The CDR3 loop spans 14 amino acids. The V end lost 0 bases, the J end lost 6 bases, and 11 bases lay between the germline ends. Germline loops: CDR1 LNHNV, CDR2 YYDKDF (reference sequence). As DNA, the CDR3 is TGTGCCACCAGCAGAGACAGGGTAGGGGATGGCTACACCTTC. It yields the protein CATSRDRVGDGYTF.

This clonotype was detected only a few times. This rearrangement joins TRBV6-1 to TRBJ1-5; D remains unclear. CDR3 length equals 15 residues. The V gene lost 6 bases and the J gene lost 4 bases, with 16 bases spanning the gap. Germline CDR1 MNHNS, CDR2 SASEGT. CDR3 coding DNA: TGTGCCAGCAGGAAGGGCTGGCGAGAAAATCAGCCCCAGCATTTT. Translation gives CASRKGWRENQPQHF.

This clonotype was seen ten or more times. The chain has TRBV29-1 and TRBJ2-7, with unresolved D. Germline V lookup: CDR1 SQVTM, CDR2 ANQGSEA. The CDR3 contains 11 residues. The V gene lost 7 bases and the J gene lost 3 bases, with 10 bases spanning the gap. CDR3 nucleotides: TGCAGCGGATCGACCTTCTACGAGCAGTACTTC. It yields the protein CSGSTFYEQYF.

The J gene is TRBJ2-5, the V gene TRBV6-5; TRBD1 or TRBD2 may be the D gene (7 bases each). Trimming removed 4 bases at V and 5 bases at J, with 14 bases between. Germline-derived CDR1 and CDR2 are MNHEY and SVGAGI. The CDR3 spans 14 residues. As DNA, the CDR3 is TGTGCCAGCAGTTTTTTCAGGGGGGGTGAGACCCAGTACTTC. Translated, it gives CASSFFRGGETQYF.

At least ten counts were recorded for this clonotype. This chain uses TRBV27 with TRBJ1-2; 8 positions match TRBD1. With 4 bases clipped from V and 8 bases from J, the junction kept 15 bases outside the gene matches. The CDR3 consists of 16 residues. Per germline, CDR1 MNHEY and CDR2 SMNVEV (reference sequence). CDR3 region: CASSSIPDREPFGYTF. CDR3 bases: TGTGCCAGCAGTTCGATCCCGGACAGGGAACCTTTCGGCTACACCTTC.

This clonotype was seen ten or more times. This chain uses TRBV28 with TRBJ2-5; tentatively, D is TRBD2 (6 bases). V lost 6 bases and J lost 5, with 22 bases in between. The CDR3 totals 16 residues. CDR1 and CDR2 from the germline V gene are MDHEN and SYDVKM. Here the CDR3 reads CASRQRTTGLRETQYF. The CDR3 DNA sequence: TGTGCCAGCAGACAACGCACCACGGGACTGAGGGAGACCCAGTACTTC.

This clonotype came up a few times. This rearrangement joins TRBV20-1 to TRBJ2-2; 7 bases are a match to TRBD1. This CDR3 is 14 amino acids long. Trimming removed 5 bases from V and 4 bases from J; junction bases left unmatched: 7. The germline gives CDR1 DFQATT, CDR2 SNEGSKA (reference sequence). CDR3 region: CSAADTGATGELFF. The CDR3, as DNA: TGCAGTGCTGCGGACACAGGGGCCACCGGGGAGCTGTTTTTT.

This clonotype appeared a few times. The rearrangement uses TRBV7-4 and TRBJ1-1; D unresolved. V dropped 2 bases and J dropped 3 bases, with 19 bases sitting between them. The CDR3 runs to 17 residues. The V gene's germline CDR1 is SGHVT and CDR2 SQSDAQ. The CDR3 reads CASSLYWIRRRYTEAFF. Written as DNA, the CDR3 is TGTGCCAGCAGCTTATATTGGATAAGGAGGAGATACACTGAAGCTTTCTTT.

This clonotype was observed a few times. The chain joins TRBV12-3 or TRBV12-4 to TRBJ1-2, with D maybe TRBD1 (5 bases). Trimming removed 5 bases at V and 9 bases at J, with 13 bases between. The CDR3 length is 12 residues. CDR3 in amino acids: CASSPGARSYTF. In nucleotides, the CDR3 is TGTGCCAGCAGTCCCGGGGCGCGGAGCTACACCTTC.

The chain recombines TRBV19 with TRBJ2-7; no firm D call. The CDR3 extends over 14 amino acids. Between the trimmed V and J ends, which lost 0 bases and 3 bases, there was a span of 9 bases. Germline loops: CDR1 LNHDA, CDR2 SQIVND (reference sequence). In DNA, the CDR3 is TGTGCCAGTAGTATAGATCCGAACAGCTACGAGCAGTACTTC. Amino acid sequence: CASSIDPNSYEQYF.